This paragraph reports one T cell receptor beta chain. The antigen remains unidentified. A much larger clone differs from this one at a single base, so this may be a read error. The sample belongs to a study of shared clonotypes between healthy human individuals. Study-level points and caveats: Estimated clonotype richness was generally higher in naive than memory subsets. Represented diversity, genetic and exposure-history alike, was limited by few donors.

Germline-derived CDR1 and CDR2 are SEHNR and FQNEAQ (reference sequence). CDR3 length: 14 residues. Trimming stripped 1 base from V and 3 bases from J, with 10 bases between. Researchers ran the assay at a deep level. Sequenced by immunoSEQ multiplex PCR; TCRdb stores in-frame clones only, minus some. This sample has more than 2 million clones, with approximately 95% found just once. This rearrangement joins TRBV7-9 to TRBJ2-7; D is possibly TRBD1 or TRBD2 (6 bases each). Sequencing was performed on naive CD4+ T cells sorted from blood. As to subset: CD45RA+ positively selected. This TCR was recovered from a man aged 18 to 29 in good health. The CDR3: CASSLGRGVYEQYF. DNA for the CDR3: TGTGCCAGCAGCTTAGGGAGGGGGGTCTACGAGCAGTACTTC. The whole variable domain, remainder taken from reference TRBV7-9 and TRBJ2-7, is DTGVSQNPRHKITKRGQNVTFRCDPISEHNRLYWYRQTLGQGPEFLTYFQNEAQLEKSRLLSDRFSAERPKGSFSTLEIQRTEQGDSAMYLCASSLGRGVYEQYFGPGTRLTVT.